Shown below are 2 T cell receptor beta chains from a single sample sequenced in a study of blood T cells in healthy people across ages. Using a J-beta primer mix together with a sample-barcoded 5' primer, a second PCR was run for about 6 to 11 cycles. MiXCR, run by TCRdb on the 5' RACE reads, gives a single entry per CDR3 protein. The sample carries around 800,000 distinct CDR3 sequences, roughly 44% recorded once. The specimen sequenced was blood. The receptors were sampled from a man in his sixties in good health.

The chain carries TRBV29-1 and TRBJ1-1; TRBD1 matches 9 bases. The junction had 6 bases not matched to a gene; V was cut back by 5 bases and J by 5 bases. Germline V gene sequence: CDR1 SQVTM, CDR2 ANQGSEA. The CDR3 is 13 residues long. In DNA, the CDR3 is TGCAGCGTTTCAGACAGGGGGTCAACTGAAGCTTTCTTT. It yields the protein CSVSDRGSTEAFF.

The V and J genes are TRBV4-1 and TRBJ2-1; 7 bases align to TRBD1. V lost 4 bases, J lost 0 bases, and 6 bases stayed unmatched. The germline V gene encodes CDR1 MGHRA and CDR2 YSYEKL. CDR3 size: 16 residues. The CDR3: CASSPGQVSSYNEQFF. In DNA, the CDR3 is TGCGCCAGCAGCCCTGGACAGGTCAGCTCCTACAATGAGCAGTTCTTC.